These 9 T cell receptor beta chains were all obtained from the same sample, sequenced in a study of identical twins. A single record per CDR3 protein comes from TCRdb applying MiXCR to the 5' RACE reads. The sample has 300,000 to 400,000 distinct CDR3 sequences; approximately 13% are singletons. This sample also appeared in a second study, on yellow fever vaccine responses in identical twins.

The sequencing input was CD8+ T cells sorted from blood. All receptors come from a woman between 18 and 29 years old in good health.

This clonotype was counted ten times or more. The chain carries TRBV5-5 and TRBJ2-3, with D possibly being TRBD1 or TRBD2 (6 bases each). V was clipped by 4 bases and J by 2 bases, with 14 bases between them. Germline V CDR1 and CDR2: SGHKS, YYEKEE (reference sequence). This CDR3 comprises 15 residues. The CDR3 protein is CASSPWGDTTDTQYF. CDR3 coding DNA: TGTGCCAGCAGCCCATGGGGGGACACCACAGATACGCAGTATTTT.

This clonotype was seen a few times. J is TRBJ2-2 and V is TRBV20-1; TRBD1 aligns across 12 bases. The CDR3 covers 17 residues. Trimming removed 0 bases from V and 6 bases from J; junction bases left unmatched: 8. Germline values: CDR1 DFQATT, CDR2 SNEGSKA (reference sequence). CDR3 residues: CSARDYGTGGRSGELFF. The CDR3 region has the DNA TGCAGTGCTAGAGATTATGGGACAGGGGGCAGATCCGGGGAGCTGTTTTTT.

This clonotype has just a few counts. The rearrangement joins TRBV7-4 to TRBJ2-7, with 13 bases identical to TRBD2. Germline CDR1 and CDR2: SGHVT and SQSDAQ. CDR3 length: 19 amino acids. J gave up 0 bases and V 5 bases, and 13 bases lay outside the gene matches. As DNA, the CDR3 is TGTGCCAGCAGCCTCGAGACTAGCGGGAGGTCCTTTACCTCCTACGAGCAGTACTTC. It specifies CASSLETSGRSFTSYEQYF.

This clonotype turned up a few times. This chain joins TRBV19 and TRBJ2-2, with a possible D match to TRBD2 (5 bases). The germline V and J ends were trimmed by 3 bases and 3 bases, with 5 bases remaining between them. This CDR3 contains 13 residues. CDR1 and CDR2 from the germline V gene are LNHDA and SQIVND (reference sequence). The CDR3 nucleotides are TGTGCCAGTAGTATGGGAGACACCGGGGAGCTGTTTTTT. Its protein product is CASSMGDTGELFF.

This clonotype was picked up many times. The gene calls are TRBV11-2 and TRBJ1-2, with TRBD1 matching over 8 bases. The V gene end was trimmed by 2 bases and the J gene end by 2 bases; junction bases not matched to a gene: 7. Per the germline V gene, CDR1 is SGHAT and CDR2 is FQNNGV. The CDR3 length is 16 residues. The CDR3 sequence: CASSLTGQGRNYGYTF. As DNA, the CDR3 is TGTGCCAGCAGCTTAACCGGACAGGGCAGGAACTATGGCTACACCTTC.

V is TRBV27 and J is TRBJ2-2; no clear D. CDR3 size: 13 residues. Trimming took 5 bases from V and 8 from J, leaving 12 bases between them. Germline CDR1 MNHEY, CDR2 SMNVEV (reference sequence). The CDR3: CASSRVLPGELFF. The CDR3 DNA sequence: TGTGCCAGCAGTAGGGTCCTACCGGGGGAGCTGTTTTTT.

The chain joins TRBV27 to TRBJ2-1; D tentatively reads TRBD1 or TRBD2 (5 bases each). Germline V gives CDR1 MNHEY, CDR2 SMNVEV (reference sequence). CDR3 length equals 14 residues. The ends were cut back, 4 bases at V and 5 bases at J, with 12 bases in the middle. CDR3 bases: TGTGCCAGCAGTTCATACGGGACCCACAATGAGCAGTTCTTC. It translates to CASSSYGTHNEQFF.

Only a few counts were recorded for this clonotype. The V call is TRBV27, the J call TRBJ2-1; 7 positions match TRBD2. Trimming removed 3 bases from V and 7 bases from J; junction bases left unmatched: 15. Germline loops: CDR1 MNHEY, CDR2 SMNVEV (reference sequence). The CDR3 totals 17 residues. For the CDR3, the DNA is TGTGCCAGCAGTTTTGTGATCGGGGGGAGGGACGGGAATGAGCAGTTCTTC. Its protein product is CASSFVIGGRDGNEQFF.

The gene calls are TRBV28 and TRBJ2-1, with D possibly called TRBD1 or TRBD2 (6 bases each). Germline values: CDR1 MDHEN, CDR2 SYDVKM. Trimming took off 8 bases at V and 6 bases at J, with 20 bases between the two ends. CDR3 length: 15 amino acids. The CDR3 region is CASGLSGGSVNEQFF. In nucleotides, the CDR3 is TGTGCCAGCGGTCTTTCCGGGGGCTCGGTCAATGAGCAGTTCTTC.